This TCR beta chain originates from a study of T cells in Graves' hyperthyroidism and ophthalmopathy. Study conclusions and caveats: The model anticipated ophthalmopathy a median approximately 6.7 months pre-onset.

After removal of 4 bases from V and 7 bases from J, the junction contained 23 bases not matched to a gene. This CDR3 has 19 amino acids. Germline values: CDR1 MNHEY, CDR2 SMNVEV (reference sequence). The TCR beta CDR3 regions underwent amplification using RNA transcripts as the source. The TCR CDR3 was amplified in a first-round RT-PCR using the HTBI primer set. TCRdb reanalysed the multiplex PCR reads using MiXCR and keeps one entry per CDR3 protein. The sample lists some 370,000 distinct CDR3 sequences; about 15% were seen once. Diagnosis of hyperthyroidism was new in patients aged 18 to 65, and its duration was under 2 months. Clinicians diagnosed patients from clinical symptoms, serum thyroxine and TRAb, thyroid ultrasound and orbital computed tomography. Note on this clonotype: The antigen is undetermined. This may stem from a read error, because a much larger clone lies one nucleotide away.

The sample taken for sequencing was blood. The TCR was taken from a woman aged 30 to 39 with Graves' hyperthyroidism that later progressed to Graves' ophthalmopathy. The chain links TRBV27 to TRBJ2-5; TRBD2 matches 8 bases. This chain's CDR3 is CASSSIPPQGGVRGGTQYF. The CDR3 DNA sequence: TGTGCCAGCAGTTCTATCCCCCCCCAGGGCGGGGTTCGGGGGGGGACCCAGTACTTC.